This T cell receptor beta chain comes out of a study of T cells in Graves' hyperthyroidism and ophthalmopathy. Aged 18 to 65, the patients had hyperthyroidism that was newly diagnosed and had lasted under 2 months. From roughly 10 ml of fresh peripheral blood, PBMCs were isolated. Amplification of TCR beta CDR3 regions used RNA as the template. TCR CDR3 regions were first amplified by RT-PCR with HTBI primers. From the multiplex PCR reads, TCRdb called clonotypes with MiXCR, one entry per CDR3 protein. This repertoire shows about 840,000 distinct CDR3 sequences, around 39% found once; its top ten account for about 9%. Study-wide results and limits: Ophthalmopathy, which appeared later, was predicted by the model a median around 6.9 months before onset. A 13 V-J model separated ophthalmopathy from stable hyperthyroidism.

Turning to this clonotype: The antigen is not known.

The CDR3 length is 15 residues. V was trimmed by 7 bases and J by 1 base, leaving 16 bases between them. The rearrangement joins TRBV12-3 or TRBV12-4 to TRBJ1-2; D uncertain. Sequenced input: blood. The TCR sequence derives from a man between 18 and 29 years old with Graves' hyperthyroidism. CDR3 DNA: TGTGCCAGCAACCCACCCGGGTTGTTTAACTATGGCTACACCTTC. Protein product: CASNPPGLFNYGYTF.